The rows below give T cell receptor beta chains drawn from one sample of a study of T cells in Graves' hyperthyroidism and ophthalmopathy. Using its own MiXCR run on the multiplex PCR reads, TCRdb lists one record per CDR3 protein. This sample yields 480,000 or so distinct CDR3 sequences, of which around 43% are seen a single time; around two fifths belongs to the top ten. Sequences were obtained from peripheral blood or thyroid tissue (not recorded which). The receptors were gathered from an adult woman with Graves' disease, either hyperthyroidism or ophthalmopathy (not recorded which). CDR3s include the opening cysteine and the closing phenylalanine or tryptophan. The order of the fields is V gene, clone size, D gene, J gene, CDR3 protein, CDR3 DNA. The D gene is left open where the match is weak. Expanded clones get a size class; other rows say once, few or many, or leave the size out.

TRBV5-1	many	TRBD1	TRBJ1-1	CASSLTPGQTLNTEAFF	TGCGCCAGCAGCTTAACGCCGGGACAGACTTTGAACACTGAAGCTTTCTTT
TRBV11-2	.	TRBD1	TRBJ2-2	CASSPGQTRLARELFF	TGTGCCAGCAGCCCGGGACAGACAAGATTGGCCAGGGAGCTGTTTTTT
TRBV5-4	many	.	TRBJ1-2	CASSLEPTGHYGYTF	TGTGCCAGCAGCTTGGAGCCTACAGGCCACTATGGCTACACCTTC
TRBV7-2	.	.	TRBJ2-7	CASSYSKGTYEQYF	TGTGCCAGCAGTTACTCGAAAGGGACCTACGAGCAGTACTTC
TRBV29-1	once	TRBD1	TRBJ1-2	CSVEVLGGRDRLDYTF	TGCAGCGTTGAAGTCCTCGGGGGGAGGGACAGGCTAGACTACACCTTC
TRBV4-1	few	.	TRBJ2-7	CASSQDWWQPSYEQYF	TGCGCCAGCAGCCAAGATTGGTGGCAGCCTTCCTACGAGCAGTACTTC
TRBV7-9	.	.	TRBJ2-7	CASSLAIRTSYEQYF	TGTGCCAGCAGCTTAGCGATAAGGACTTCCTACGAGCAGTACTTC
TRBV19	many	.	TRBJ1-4	CASSIQGTTNEKLFF	TGTGCCAGTAGTATACAGGGAACAACTAATGAAAAACTGTTTTTT
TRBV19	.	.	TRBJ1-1	CASSWGPEAFF	TGTGCCAGTAGTTGGGGGCCTGAAGCTTTCTTT
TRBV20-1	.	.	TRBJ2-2	CSVIMDTGELFF	TGCAGTGTAATAATGGACACCGGGGAGCTGTTTTTT
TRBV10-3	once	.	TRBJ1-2	CAIAYAEGANYGYTF	TGTGCCATCGCTTACGCAGAGGGAGCTAACTATGGCTACACCTTC
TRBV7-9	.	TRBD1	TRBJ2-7	CASSHRDRRSYEQYF	TGTGCCAGCAGCCACCGGGACAGGCGATCTTACGAGCAGTACTTC
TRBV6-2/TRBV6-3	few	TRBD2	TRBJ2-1	CASRTPGLAHNEQFF	TGTGCCAGCAGAACACCGGGACTAGCCCACAATGAGCAGTTCTTC
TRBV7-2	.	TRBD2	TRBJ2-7	CASSDQRERNYEQYF	TGTGCCAGCAGCGACCAGCGGGAGAGGAACTACGAGCAGTACTTC
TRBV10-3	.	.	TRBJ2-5	CTIGDGYRETQYF	TGTACCATCGGGGACGGGTACCGAGAGACCCAGTACTTC
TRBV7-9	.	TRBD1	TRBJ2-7	CASSLNGQGSEQYF	TGTGCCAGCAGCTTAAATGGACAGGGGAGCGAGCAGTACTTC
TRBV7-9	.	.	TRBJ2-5	CASSLSQVQETQYF	TGTGCCAGCAGCTTAAGTCAGGTCCAAGAGACCCAGTACTTC
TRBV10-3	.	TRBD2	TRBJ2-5	CASSYGLRREREETQYF	TGTGCCAGCAGTTACGGTCTTCGGCGGGAGAGGGAAGAGACCCAGTACTTC
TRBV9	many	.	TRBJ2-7	CASSVAWDLSEQYF	TGTGCCAGCAGCGTAGCTTGGGATTTAAGCGAGCAGTACTTC
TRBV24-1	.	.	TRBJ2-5	CASRDQGFEETQYF	TGTGCCAGCAGAGATCAGGGGTTCGAAGAGACCCAGTACTTC
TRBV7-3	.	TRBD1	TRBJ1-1	CASSLNGRGTEAFF	TGTGCCAGCAGCTTAAATGGCAGGGGGACTGAAGCTTTCTTT
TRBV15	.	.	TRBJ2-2	CATTGSIGGELFF	TGTGCCACCACAGGGTCAATTGGCGGGGAGCTGTTTTTT
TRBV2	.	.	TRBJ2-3	CASSAGTHSTDTQYF	TGTGCCAGCAGTGCCGGGACCCATAGCACAGATACGCAGTATTTT
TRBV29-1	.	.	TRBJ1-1	CSVERGSNTEAFF	TGCAGCGTTGAAAGGGGGTCGAACACTGAAGCTTTCTTT
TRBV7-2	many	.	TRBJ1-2	CASSLAVLDSYGYTF	TGTGCCAGCAGCTTAGCGGTGCTCGACAGCTATGGCTACACCTTC
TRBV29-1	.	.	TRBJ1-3	CSVRGLNYGYTIYF	TGCAGCGTGAGGGGACTTAACTATGGCTACACCATATATTTT
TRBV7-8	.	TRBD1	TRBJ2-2	CASRPRQGSTNTGELFF	TGTGCCAGCAGACCAAGACAGGGATCTACGAACACCGGGGAGCTGTTTTTT
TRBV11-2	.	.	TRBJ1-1	CASREYTPAEAFF	TGTGCCAGTAGAGAATATACGCCCGCTGAAGCTTTCTTT
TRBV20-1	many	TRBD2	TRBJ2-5	CSARLAGVSSETQYF	TGCAGTGCTAGGTTAGCGGGAGTTTCTTCAGAGACCCAGTACTTC
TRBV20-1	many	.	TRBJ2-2	CSARLQGNTGELFF	TGCAGTGCTAGACTACAGGGGAACACCGGGGAGCTGTTTTTT
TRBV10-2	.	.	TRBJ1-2	CVPPDYGYTF	TGCGTCCCGCCGGACTATGGCTACACCTTC
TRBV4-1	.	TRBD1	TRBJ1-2	CASSQEGGRGWTNYGYTF	TGCGCCAGCAGCCAAGAAGGGGGCAGGGGTTGGACTAACTATGGCTACACCTTC
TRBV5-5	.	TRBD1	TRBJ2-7	CASSLAGTGLEQYF	TGTGCCAGCAGCTTGGCCGGGACAGGGCTTGAGCAGTACTTC
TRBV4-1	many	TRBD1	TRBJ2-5	CASSQDTGGVRETQYF	TGCGCCAGCAGCCAAGATACAGGGGGCGTGAGGGAGACCCAGTACTTC
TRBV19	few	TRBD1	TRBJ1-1	CASSHDRGDTEAFF	TGTGCCAGTAGTCACGACAGGGGAGACACTGAAGCTTTCTTT
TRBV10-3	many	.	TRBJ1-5	CAIGAGDGNQPQHF	TGTGCCATCGGGGCAGGGGACGGCAATCAGCCCCAGCATTTT
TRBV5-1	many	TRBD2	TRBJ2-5	CASRLAGGQETQYF	TGCGCCAGCAGGCTAGCGGGGGGACAAGAGACCCAGTACTTC
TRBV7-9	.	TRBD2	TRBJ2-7	CASGLAGYSYEQYF	TGTGCCAGCGGTCTAGCGGGTTATTCCTACGAGCAGTACTTC
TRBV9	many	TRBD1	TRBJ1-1	CASSAGQGATTEAFF	TGTGCCAGCAGCGCCGGACAGGGGGCGACCACTGAAGCTTTCTTT
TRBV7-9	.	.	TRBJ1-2	CASSPLRGGGYTF	TGTGCCAGCAGCCCCCTCAGGGGTGGTGGCTACACCTTC
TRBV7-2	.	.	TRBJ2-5	CASSLFGAVQETQYF	TGTGCCAGCAGCCTTTTCGGAGCAGTGCAAGAGACCCAGTACTTC
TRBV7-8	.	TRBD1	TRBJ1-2	CASSLKGQNYGYTF	TGTGCCAGCAGCTTGAAGGGACAGAACTATGGCTACACCTTC
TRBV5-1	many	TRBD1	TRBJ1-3	CASSLGQGAGGNTIYF	TGCGCCAGCAGCTTGGGCCAGGGGGCAGGTGGAAACACCATATATTTT
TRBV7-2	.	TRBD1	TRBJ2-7	CASSLARRTGGAYEQYF	TGTGCCAGCAGCTTAGCGCGTCGGACAGGGGGCGCCTACGAGCAGTACTTC
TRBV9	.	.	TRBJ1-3	CASSLRAGWDSGNTIYF	TGTGCCAGCAGCCTTAGGGCAGGGTGGGACTCTGGAAACACCATATATTTT
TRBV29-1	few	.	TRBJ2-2	CSVMFDTGELFF	TGCAGCGTTATGTTCGACACCGGGGAGCTGTTTTTT
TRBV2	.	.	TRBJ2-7	CARGQGYEQYF	TGTGCCAGAGGGCAGGGGTACGAGCAGTACTTC
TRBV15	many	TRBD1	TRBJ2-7	CATSPGGYEQYF	TGTGCCACCAGTCCAGGGGGCTACGAGCAGTACTTC
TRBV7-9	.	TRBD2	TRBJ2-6	CASSFLAGVSGANVLTF	TGTGCCAGCAGCTTCCTAGCGGGAGTCTCCGGGGCCAACGTCCTGACTTTC
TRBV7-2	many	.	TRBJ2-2	CASSLNGFGELFF	TGTGCCAGCAGCTTAAATGGATTCGGGGAGCTGTTTTTT
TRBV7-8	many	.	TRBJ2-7	CASSPKPPGASTYEQYF	TGTGCCAGCAGCCCCAAACCCCCCGGGGCTTCTACCTACGAGCAGTACTTC
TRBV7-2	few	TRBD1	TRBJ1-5	CASSLRDRGHQPQHF	TGTGCCAGCAGTTTAAGGGACAGGGGACATCAGCCCCAGCATTTT
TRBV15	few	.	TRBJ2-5	CATSGGEDQETQYF	TGTGCCACCAGCGGAGGGGAGGACCAAGAGACCCAGTACTTC
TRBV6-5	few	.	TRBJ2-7	CASSRGTDRTYEQYF	TGTGCCAGCAGCCGCGGGACAGACCGAACCTACGAGCAGTACTTC
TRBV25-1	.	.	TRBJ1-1	CASTSSGPAFF	TGTGCCAGCACCTCATCCGGACCAGCTTTCTTT
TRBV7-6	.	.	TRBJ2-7	CASSLMRSRSESSYEQYF	TGTGCCAGCAGCTTAATGAGGTCGAGGTCGGAATCCTCCTACGAGCAGTACTTC
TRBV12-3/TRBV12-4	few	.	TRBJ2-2	CASLEGVGELFF	TGTGCCAGTCTTGAGGGGGTCGGGGAGCTGTTTTTT
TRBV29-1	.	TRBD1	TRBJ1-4	CSSEGDSPNEKLFF	TGCAGCAGTGAGGGGGACAGCCCTAATGAAAAACTGTTTTTT
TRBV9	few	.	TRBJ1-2	CASSVATRGYTF	TGTGCCAGCAGCGTAGCTACAAGGGGCTACACCTTC